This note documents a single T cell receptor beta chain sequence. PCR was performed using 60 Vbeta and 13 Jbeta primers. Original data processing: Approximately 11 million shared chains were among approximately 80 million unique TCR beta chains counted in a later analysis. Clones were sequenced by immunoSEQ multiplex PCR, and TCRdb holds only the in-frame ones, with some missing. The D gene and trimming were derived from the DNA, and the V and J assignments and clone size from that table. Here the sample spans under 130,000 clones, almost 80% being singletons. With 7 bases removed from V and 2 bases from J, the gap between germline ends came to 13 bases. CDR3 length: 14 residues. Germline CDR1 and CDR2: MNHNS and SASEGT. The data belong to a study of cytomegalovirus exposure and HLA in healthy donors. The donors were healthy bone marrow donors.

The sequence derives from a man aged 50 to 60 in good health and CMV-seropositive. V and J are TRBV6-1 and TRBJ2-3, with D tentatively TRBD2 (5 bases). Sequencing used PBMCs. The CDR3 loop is CASKVERYTDTQYF. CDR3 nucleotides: TGTGCCAGCAAAGTCGAGCGGTACACAGATACGCAGTATTTT.